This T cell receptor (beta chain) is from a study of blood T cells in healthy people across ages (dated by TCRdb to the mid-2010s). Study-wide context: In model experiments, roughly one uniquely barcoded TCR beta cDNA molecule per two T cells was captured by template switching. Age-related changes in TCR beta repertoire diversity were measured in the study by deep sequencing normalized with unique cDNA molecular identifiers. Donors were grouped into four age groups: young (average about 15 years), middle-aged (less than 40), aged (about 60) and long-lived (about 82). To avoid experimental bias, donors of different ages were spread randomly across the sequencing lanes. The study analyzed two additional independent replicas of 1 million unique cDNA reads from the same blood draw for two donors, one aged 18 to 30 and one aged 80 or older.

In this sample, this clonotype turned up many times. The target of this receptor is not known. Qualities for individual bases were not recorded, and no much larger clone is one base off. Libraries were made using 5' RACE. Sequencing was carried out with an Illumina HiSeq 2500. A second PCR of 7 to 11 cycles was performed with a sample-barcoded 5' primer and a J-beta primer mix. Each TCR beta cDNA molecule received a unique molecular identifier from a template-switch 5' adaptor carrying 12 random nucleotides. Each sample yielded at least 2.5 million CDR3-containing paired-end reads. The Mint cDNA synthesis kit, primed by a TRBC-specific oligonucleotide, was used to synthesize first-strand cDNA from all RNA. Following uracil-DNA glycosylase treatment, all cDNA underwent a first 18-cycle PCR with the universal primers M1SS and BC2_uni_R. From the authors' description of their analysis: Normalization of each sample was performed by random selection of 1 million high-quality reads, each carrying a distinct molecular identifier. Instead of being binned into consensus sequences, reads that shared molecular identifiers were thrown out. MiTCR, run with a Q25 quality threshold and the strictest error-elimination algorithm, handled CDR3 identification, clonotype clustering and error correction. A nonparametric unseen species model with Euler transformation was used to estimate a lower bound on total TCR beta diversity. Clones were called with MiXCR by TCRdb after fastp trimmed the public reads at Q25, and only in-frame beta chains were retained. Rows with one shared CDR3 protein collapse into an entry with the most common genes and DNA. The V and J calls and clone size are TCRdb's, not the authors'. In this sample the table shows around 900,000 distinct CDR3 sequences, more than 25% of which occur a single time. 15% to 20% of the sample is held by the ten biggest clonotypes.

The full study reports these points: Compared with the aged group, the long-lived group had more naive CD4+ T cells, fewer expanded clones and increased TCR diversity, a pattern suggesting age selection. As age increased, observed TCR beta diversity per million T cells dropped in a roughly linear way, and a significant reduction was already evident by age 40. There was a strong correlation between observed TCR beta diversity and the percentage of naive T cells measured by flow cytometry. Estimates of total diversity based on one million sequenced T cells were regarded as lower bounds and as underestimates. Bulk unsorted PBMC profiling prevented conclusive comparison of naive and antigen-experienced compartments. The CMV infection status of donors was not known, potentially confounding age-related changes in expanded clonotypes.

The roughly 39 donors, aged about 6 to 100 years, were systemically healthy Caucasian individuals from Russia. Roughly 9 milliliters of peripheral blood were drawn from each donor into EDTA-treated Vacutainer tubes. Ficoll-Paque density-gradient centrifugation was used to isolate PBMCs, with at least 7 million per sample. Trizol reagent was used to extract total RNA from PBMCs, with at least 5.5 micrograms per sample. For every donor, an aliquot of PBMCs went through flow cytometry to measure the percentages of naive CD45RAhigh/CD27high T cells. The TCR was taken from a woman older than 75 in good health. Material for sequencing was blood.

The CDR3 protein sequence reads: CASSYPGVAKNIQYF. The bases are TGTGCCAGCAGTTACCCCGGAGTAGCCAAAAACATTCAGTACTTC. The chain couples TRBV6-2 or TRBV6-3 to TRBJ2-4, with the D gene uncertain. The CDR3 goes from the cysteine to the phenylalanine over 15 residues. The DNA shown is the 45-base CDR3, in frame from base 1. The germline V gene specifies MNHEY as CDR1 and SVGEGT as CDR2. Trimming at the junction amounts to 2 bases on V and 0 bases on J, and the germline ends lie 8 bases apart.